A selection of T cell receptor beta chains follows, all from one sample in a study of immune characterization of retroperitoneal liposarcoma. TCRdb re-called the PCR reads through MiXCR, storing one row per CDR3 protein. The sample carries some 1,000 distinct CDR3 sequences, 20% recorded once. The specimen sequenced was tumor tissue. The receptors derive from a male donor with retroperitoneal liposarcoma. Each CDR3 is given with its conserved first and last residue. D genes are given only for firm matches. Expanded clones are given a class, and other clones once, few, many or no size at all.

clone size: -; V gene: TRBV6-1; D gene: -; J gene: TRBJ2-3; CDR3 protein: CASSELVSEQFF; CDR3 DNA: TGTGCCAGCAGTGAATTGGTGAGCGAGCAGTTCTTT
clone size: medium-sized; V gene: TRBV6-1; D gene: TRBD2; J gene: TRBJ2-1; CDR3 protein: CAGAPGLAGDGTQFF; CDR3 DNA: TGTGCCGGAGCCCCGGGACTAGCGGGTGATGGGACCCAGTTCTTC
clone size: large; V gene: TRBV7-2; D gene: TRBD2; J gene: TRBJ2-7; CDR3 protein: CASSKSRAGGEVEQYF; CDR3 DNA: TGTGCCAGCAGCAAGAGTCGGGCGGGAGGGGAAGTCGAGCAGTACTTC
clone size: -; V gene: TRBV7-6; D gene: -; J gene: TRBJ2-7; CDR3 protein: CASSLEVRGYEQYF; CDR3 DNA: TGTGCCAGCAGCTTAGAGGTACGGGGATACGAGCAGTACTTC
clone size: medium-sized; V gene: TRBV6-6; D gene: -; J gene: TRBJ2-7; CDR3 protein: CASSYYADLPGSYNEQYF; CDR3 DNA: TGTGCCAGCAGTTACTACGCTGACCTCCCCGGGTCCTACAATGAGCAGTACTTC
clone size: medium-sized; V gene: TRBV11-3; D gene: TRBD1; J gene: TRBJ2-5; CDR3 protein: CASSSSGQGARNEQYF; CDR3 DNA: TGTGCCAGCAGCTCATCTGGACAGGGGGCGAGGAATGAGCAGTACTTC
clone size: medium-sized; V gene: TRBV10-2; D gene: -; J gene: TRBJ2-5; CDR3 protein: CASSGDSGGAETQYF; CDR3 DNA: TGCGCCAGCAGCGGTGACTCAGGCGGGGCAGAGACCCAGTACTTC
clone size: medium-sized; V gene: TRBV6-1; D gene: -; J gene: TRBJ2-7; CDR3 protein: CASTRDNEQYF; CDR3 DNA: TGTGCCAGCACGCGTGACAATGAGCAGTACTTC
clone size: -; V gene: TRBV10-1; D gene: TRBD1; J gene: TRBJ2-1; CDR3 protein: CATPGTGKFF; CDR3 DNA: TGCGCCACTCCTGGGACAGGGAAGTTCTTC
clone size: -; V gene: TRBV7-2; D gene: -; J gene: TRBJ2-1; CDR3 protein: CASSLDTGFYNEQFF; CDR3 DNA: TGTGCCAGCAGCTTAGACACGGGTTTCTACAATGAGCAGTTCTTC
clone size: -; V gene: TRBV27; D gene: -; J gene: TRBJ2-5; CDR3 protein: CASSLGRGLQETQYF; CDR3 DNA: TGTGCCAGCAGTTTGGGGCGGGGCCTACAAGAGACCCAGTACTTC
clone size: medium-sized; V gene: TRBV12-3/TRBV12-4; D gene: TRBD1; J gene: TRBJ2-5; CDR3 protein: CASSRTGVPQQETQYF; CDR3 DNA: TGTGCCAGCAGCCGGACAGGGGTCCCCCAACAAGAGACCCAGTACTTC
clone size: medium-sized; V gene: TRBV11-3; D gene: TRBD2; J gene: TRBJ2-1; CDR3 protein: CASSPGAGEGTFSYEQFF; CDR3 DNA: TGTGCCAGCAGCCCCGGGGCGGGAGAAGGGACCTTCTCCTACGAGCAGTTCTTC
clone size: -; V gene: TRBV7-7; D gene: TRBD2; J gene: TRBJ2-1; CDR3 protein: CASSPGLAGVNEQFF; CDR3 DNA: TGTGCCAGCAGCCCGGGACTAGCGGGAGTCAATGAGCAGTTCTTC
clone size: medium-sized; V gene: TRBV7-2; D gene: TRBD2; J gene: TRBJ2-7; CDR3 protein: CASSPSSGRAYEQYF; CDR3 DNA: TGTGCCAGCAGCCCATCTAGCGGGAGGGCCTACGAGCAGTACTTC
clone size: few; V gene: TRBV6-9; D gene: TRBD1; J gene: TRBJ2-7; CDR3 protein: CAATRDSDFYEQYF; CDR3 DNA: TGTGCCGCCACCAGGGACAGCGACTTCTACGAGCAGTACTTC
clone size: few; V gene: TRBV6-1; D gene: TRBD1; J gene: TRBJ2-7; CDR3 protein: CASSEGDSSYEQYF; CDR3 DNA: TGTGCCAGCAGTGAAGGGGACAGCTCCTACGAGCAGTACTTC
clone size: medium-sized; V gene: TRBV7-2; D gene: TRBD2; J gene: TRBJ2-1; CDR3 protein: CASSLKPSGTHEQFF; CDR3 DNA: TGTGCCAGCAGCTTAAAGCCTAGCGGTACTCACGAGCAGTTCTTC
clone size: large; V gene: TRBV7-2; D gene: TRBD2; J gene: TRBJ2-1; CDR3 protein: CASSSRGVYNEQFF; CDR3 DNA: TGTGCCAGCAGCTCGCGGGGGGTCTACAATGAGCAGTTCTTC
clone size: few; V gene: TRBV7-2; D gene: TRBD2; J gene: TRBJ2-3; CDR3 protein: CASSLWASGAGPDTQYF; CDR3 DNA: TGTGCCAGCAGCTTATGGGCTAGCGGAGCGGGCCCAGATACGCAGTATTTT
clone size: medium-sized; V gene: TRBV7-2; D gene: -; J gene: TRBJ2-2; CDR3 protein: CASSSAHGGDKIDTGELFF; CDR3 DNA: TGTGCCAGCAGCTCCGCTCATGGAGGTGACAAGATCGACACCGGGGAGCTGTTTTTT
clone size: -; V gene: TRBV24-1; D gene: -; J gene: TRBJ2-1; CDR3 protein: CATSPARGQLSHNEQFF; CDR3 DNA: TGTGCCACCAGTCCCGCTCGGGGGCAGCTCAGTCACAATGAGCAGTTCTTC
clone size: medium-sized; V gene: TRBV7-6; D gene: -; J gene: TRBJ2-1; CDR3 protein: CASSPGDYEQFF; CDR3 DNA: TGTGCCAGCAGCCCGGGCGACTACGAGCAGTTCTTC
clone size: medium-sized; V gene: TRBV6-1; D gene: TRBD2; J gene: TRBJ2-7; CDR3 protein: CASGLALEQYF; CDR3 DNA: TGTGCCAGCGGACTAGCCCTCGAGCAGTACTTC
clone size: medium-sized; V gene: TRBV12-3/TRBV12-4; D gene: -; J gene: TRBJ2-1; CDR3 protein: CASTISGTYNEQFF; CDR3 DNA: TGTGCCAGCACCATTAGCGGAACCTACAATGAGCAGTTCTTC
clone size: -; V gene: TRBV6-8; D gene: TRBD2; J gene: TRBJ2-3; CDR3 protein: CASRLAGWRVDTQYF; CDR3 DNA: TGTGCCAGCAGGCTAGCGGGATGGAGGGTTGATACGCAGTATTTT
clone size: large; V gene: TRBV6-6; D gene: TRBD2; J gene: TRBJ2-7; CDR3 protein: CASSYSGLAGGGEQYF; CDR3 DNA: TGTGCCAGCAGTTACAGTGGTCTAGCGGGAGGGGGGGAGCAGTACTTC
clone size: -; V gene: TRBV7-2; D gene: TRBD2; J gene: TRBJ2-5; CDR3 protein: CASSLGPPSGRAEETQYF; CDR3 DNA: TGTGCCAGCAGCTTAGGGCCCCCTAGCGGGAGGGCCGAAGAGACCCAGTACTTC
clone size: medium-sized; V gene: TRBV7-2; D gene: -; J gene: TRBJ2-7; CDR3 protein: CASSSTGWERAEQYF; CDR3 DNA: TGTGCCAGCAGCTCGACAGGGTGGGAGCGGGCCGAGCAGTACTTC
clone size: medium-sized; V gene: TRBV7-8; D gene: TRBD1; J gene: TRBJ2-5; CDR3 protein: CASSQIGTAQETQYF; CDR3 DNA: TGTGCCAGCAGCCAAATCGGGACAGCGCAAGAGACCCAGTACTTC
clone size: large; V gene: TRBV7-2; D gene: -; J gene: TRBJ2-1; CDR3 protein: CASSLSRVYEQFF; CDR3 DNA: TGTGCCAGCAGCTTATCCAGGGTATACGAGCAGTTCTTC
clone size: medium-sized; V gene: TRBV7-2; D gene: TRBD2; J gene: TRBJ2-1; CDR3 protein: CASSPWPRGGLEQFF; CDR3 DNA: TGTGCCAGCAGCCCTTGGCCTCGGGGGGGGCTCGAGCAGTTCTTC
clone size: many; V gene: TRBV6-1; D gene: -; J gene: TRBJ2-3; CDR3 protein: CASSEAQGWGTDTQYF; CDR3 DNA: TGTGCCAGCAGTGAAGCACAGGGATGGGGCACAGATACGCAGTATTTT
clone size: -; V gene: TRBV6-6; D gene: -; J gene: TRBJ2-1; CDR3 protein: CASSYAAYEQFF; CDR3 DNA: TGTGCCAGCAGTTACGCCGCCTACGAGCAGTTCTTC
clone size: -; V gene: TRBV6-5; D gene: TRBD2; J gene: TRBJ2-1; CDR3 protein: CASSYTSQAGGLYNEQFF; CDR3 DNA: TGTGCCAGCAGTTACACCTCACAGGCGGGAGGTTTATACAATGAGCAGTTCTTC
clone size: -; V gene: TRBV11-2; D gene: TRBD1; J gene: TRBJ2-5; CDR3 protein: CASSYGAGTGGVETQYF; CDR3 DNA: TGTGCCAGCAGCTATGGGGCGGGGACAGGGGGCGTAGAGACCCAGTACTTC
clone size: medium-sized; V gene: TRBV6-1; D gene: -; J gene: TRBJ2-1; CDR3 protein: CASRTDTYEQFF; CDR3 DNA: TGTGCCAGCCGGACGGACACCTACGAGCAGTTCTTC
clone size: large; V gene: TRBV6-1; D gene: -; J gene: TRBJ2-1; CDR3 protein: CASTRDNEQFF; CDR3 DNA: TGTGCCAGCACGCGTGACAATGAGCAGTTCTTC
clone size: hyperexpanded; V gene: TRBV6-1; D gene: -; J gene: TRBJ2-5; CDR3 protein: CASSRDPDQETQYF; CDR3 DNA: TGTGCCAGCAGTCGGGACCCTGACCAAGAGACCCAGTACTTC
clone size: -; V gene: TRBV19; D gene: TRBD2; J gene: TRBJ2-1; CDR3 protein: CASNPGLAGGEQFF; CDR3 DNA: TGTGCCAGTAATCCAGGACTAGCGGGAGGTGAGCAGTTCTTC
clone size: -; V gene: TRBV11-2; D gene: -; J gene: TRBJ2-5; CDR3 protein: CASSSQETQYF; CDR3 DNA: TGTGCCAGCAGCTCCCAAGAGACCCAGTACTTC
clone size: large; V gene: TRBV6-5; D gene: -; J gene: TRBJ2-5; CDR3 protein: CASSYEGLGMETQYF; CDR3 DNA: TGTGCCAGCAGTTACGAGGGGTTGGGGATGGAGACCCAGTACTTC
clone size: large; V gene: TRBV7-6; D gene: -; J gene: TRBJ2-7; CDR3 protein: CASSLTRLPYNEQYF; CDR3 DNA: TGTGCCAGCAGCTTAACACGGCTTCCATACAATGAGCAGTACTTC
clone size: medium-sized; V gene: TRBV12-3/TRBV12-4; D gene: -; J gene: TRBJ2-1; CDR3 protein: CASSLDGYEQFF; CDR3 DNA: TGTGCCAGCAGTTTAGACGGGTACGAGCAGTTCTTC
clone size: medium-sized; V gene: TRBV7-6; D gene: -; J gene: TRBJ1-6; CDR3 protein: CASSLWDGPNSPLHF; CDR3 DNA: TGTGCCAGCAGCTTATGGGATGGACCCAATTCACCCCTCCACTTT
clone size: medium-sized; V gene: TRBV6-1; D gene: -; J gene: TRBJ2-1; CDR3 protein: CASSEEGVLQETQFF; CDR3 DNA: TGTGCCAGCAGTGAAGAGGGAGTGCTGCAAGAGACCCAGTTCTTC
clone size: large; V gene: TRBV6-6; D gene: -; J gene: TRBJ2-5; CDR3 protein: CASSYSIGEGAETQYF; CDR3 DNA: TGTGCCAGCAGTTACTCGATCGGGGAAGGGGCAGAGACCCAGTACTTC
clone size: medium-sized; V gene: TRBV24-1; D gene: -; J gene: TRBJ2-2; CDR3 protein: CATSALGPGELFF; CDR3 DNA: TGTGCCACCAGCGCCCTAGGACCCGGGGAGCTGTTTTTT
clone size: large; V gene: TRBV6-1; D gene: TRBD1; J gene: TRBJ2-7; CDR3 protein: CASSQQGAPYNEQYF; CDR3 DNA: TGTGCCAGCAGTCAACAGGGGGCCCCCTACAATGAGCAGTACTTC